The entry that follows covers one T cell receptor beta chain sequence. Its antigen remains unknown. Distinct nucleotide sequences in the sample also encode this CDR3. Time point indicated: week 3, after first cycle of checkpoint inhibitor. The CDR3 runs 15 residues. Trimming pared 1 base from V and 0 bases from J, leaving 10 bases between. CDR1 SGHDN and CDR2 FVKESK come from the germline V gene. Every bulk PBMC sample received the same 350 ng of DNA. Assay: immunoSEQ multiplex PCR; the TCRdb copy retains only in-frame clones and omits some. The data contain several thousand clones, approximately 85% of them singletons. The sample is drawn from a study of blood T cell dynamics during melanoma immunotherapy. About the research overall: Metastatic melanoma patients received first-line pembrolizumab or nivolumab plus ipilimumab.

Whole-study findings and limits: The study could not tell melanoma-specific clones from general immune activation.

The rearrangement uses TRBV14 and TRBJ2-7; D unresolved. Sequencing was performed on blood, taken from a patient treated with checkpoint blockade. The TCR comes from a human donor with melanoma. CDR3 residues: CASSQVGYDSYEQYF. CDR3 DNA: TGTGCCAGCAGCCAAGTAGGATATGACTCCTACGAGCAGTACTTC.